The rows below give T cell receptor beta chains drawn from one sample of a study of siplizumab effects on memory and regulatory T cells. Repertoires were generated with immunoSEQ multiplex PCR, while TCRdb's copy carries only in-frame clones and drops some. The sample records about 91,000 clones, approximately 94% being singletons. Sequenced sample: CD8+ T cells sorted from blood. These receptors were collected from a human donor in good health. The CDR3 runs from the conserved cysteine through the conserved F or W. A D gene is named only where the DNA matches it firmly. Clone size appears in some rows only: once, few, many, or a class for an expanded clone.

>NA|NA|TRBJ1-4|14|TRBV30
TGTGCCTGGAGTGGTGGGCGTGGGGATGAAAAACTGTTTTTT
CAWSGGRGDEKLFF
>TRBD1|NA|TRBJ2-1|16|TRBV7-3
TGTGCCAGCAGCTTGGCGCCGGGACAGGGTTACAATGAGCAGTTCTTC
CASSLAPGQGYNEQFF
>TRBD2|NA|TRBJ2-1|15|TRBV7-8
TGTGCCAGCAGCAGACTAGCGGGGGGGCTCAATGAGCAGTTCTTC
CASSRLAGGLNEQFF
>TRBD1|NA|TRBJ2-7|16|TRBV6-8
TGTGCCAGCAGTTACGCTGGGACAGGGGGCGAGAACGAGCAGTACTTC
CASSYAGTGGENEQYF
>NA|NA|TRBJ2-1|11|TRBV21-1
TGTGCCAGCAGCAAAGAAAATGAGCAGTTCTTC
CASSKENEQFF
>NA|NA|TRBJ2-1|13|TRBV15
TGTGCCACCAGCAGAGATGGGTGGAATGAGCAGTTCTTC
CATSRDGWNEQFF
>TRBD1|once|TRBJ1-2|15|TRBV19
TGTGCCAGTAGTCCGGGGACAGTCCCTAGCTATGGCTACACCTTC
CASSPGTVPSYGYTF
>NA|once|TRBJ1-2|16|TRBV6-6
TGTGCCAGCAGTTATACGAATCCAGGGGCTTACTATGGCTACACCTTC
CASSYTNPGAYYGYTF
>TRBD1|NA|TRBJ2-5|14|TRBV18
TGTGCCAGCTCACCCAACGGACAGGAAGGAACCCAGTACTTC
CASSPNGQEGTQYF
>TRBD1|NA|TRBJ2-7|15|TRBV29-1
TGCAGCGTTGCGGGACAGGGGGATAGCTCCTACGAGCAGTACTTC
CSVAGQGDSSYEQYF
>NA|NA|TRBJ1-1|14|TRBV5-1
TGCGCCAGCAGGACCACGGGGACTAACACTGAAGCTTTCTTT
CASRTTGTNTEAFF
>NA|NA|TRBJ1-3|12|TRBV6-1
TGTGCCAGCAGTGCCCCCGGAAACACCATATATTTT
CASSAPGNTIYF
>NA|NA|TRBJ2-2|14|TRBV4-1
TGCGCCAGCAGCCCTCTAAGGCTGTCCGGGGAGCTGTTTTTT
CASSPLRLSGELFF
>TRBD2|NA|TRBJ2-1|13|TRBV19
TGTGCCAGCTGGGACTACTCCTACAATGAGCAGTTCTTC
CASWDYSYNEQFF
>NA|NA|TRBJ1-2|13|TRBV29-1
TGCAGCGTTGAAAGTGGCACACCGTCCGCCCACACCTTC
CSVESGTPSAHTF
>NA|NA|TRBJ1-1|11|TRBV29-1
TGCAGCGTCGTGGACAGCACTGAAGCTTTCTTT
CSVVDSTEAFF
>NA|NA|TRBJ2-7|15|TRBV25-1
TGTGCCAGCAGTGAATATTTGGGTTTTTCCTACGAGCAGTACTTC
CASSEYLGFSYEQYF
>NA|NA|TRBJ1-5|13|TRBV5-8
TGTGCCAGCAGCCATGGCCCTAATCAGCCCCAGCATTTT
CASSHGPNQPQHF
>NA|once|TRBJ2-1|15|TRBV11-3
TGTGCCAGCAGCTTAGATCTCTCCCGCGCCAATGAGCAGTTCTTC
CASSLDLSRANEQFF
>NA|NA|TRBJ1-5|16|TRBV19
TGTGCCAGTAGTATCCGGACAGAGTATAGCAATCAGCCCCAGCATTTT
CASSIRTEYSNQPQHF
>TRBD1|NA|TRBJ2-7|14|TRBV6-5
TGTGCCAGCAGTGCTGGACAGGGGGCAATCGAGCAGTACTTC
CASSAGQGAIEQYF
>NA|NA|TRBJ2-6|14|TRBV6-5
TGTGCCAGCAGCCTCGGGCGTGGGGCCAACGTCCTGACTTTC
CASSLGRGANVLTF
>TRBD1|once|TRBJ2-7|15|TRBV4-1
TGCGCCAGCAGCCTCGTGACAGGGGAATTCTACGAGCAGTACTTC
CASSLVTGEFYEQYF
>NA|once|TRBJ1-5|18|TRBV2
TGTGCCAGCAGTGACGGAGAAGGACGTTCTAAAGGGGGTCAGCCCCAGCATTTT
CASSDGEGRSKGGQPQHF